This record covers a single T cell receptor (beta chain). The data were taken from a study of blood T cell repertoires in COVID-19. Overall study: COVID-19 samples collected from the United States, Italy and Spain covered acute and convalescent phases. PBMCs, B-cell-depleted T cells, or T cells provided the cDNA or gDNA that made up the material.

V was cut by 2 bases and J by 5 bases, with 10 bases left in between. The CDR3 runs to 13 residues. CDR1 and CDR2 from the germline V gene are LNHDA and SQIVND (reference sequence). Method: immunoSEQ multiplex PCR; TCRdb's copy keeps in-frame clones and lacks some. The sample holds 100,000 to 150,000 clones; around four fifths are singletons and the top ten take about 5.4%. The sequencing sample was made of peripheral blood. This TCR was recovered from an elderly man with active or convalescent COVID-19. V usage is TRBV19 and J usage is TRBJ2-7; D is possibly TRBD1 (6 bases). The CDR3 bases are TGTGCCAGTAGTATAAACAGGGCCCACGAGCAGTACTTC. This codes for CASSINRAHEQYF.